A single sample is the source of the 2 T cell receptor beta chains below, sequenced in a study of post-analysis software for immune sequencing data. Whole-study results and caveats: TRBV segments more frequent in patients than in controls numbered roughly five and included TRBV5-6, TRBV5-1 and TRBV20-1.

No antigen has been identified for these receptors. Tagging with unique molecular identifiers was a feature of the TCR beta cDNA libraries. TCRdb re-called the PCR reads through MiXCR, storing one row per CDR3 protein. The sample includes approximately 400,000 distinct CDR3 sequences, less than 40% seen only once; the top ten take 13%. The specimen sequenced was blood. These receptors came from a girl aged 5-17 years with multiple sclerosis.

This chain links TRBV24-1 with TRBJ2-3; D uncertain. The CDR3 runs to 15 residues. The ends were cut back, 3 bases at V and 1 base at J, with 10 bases in the middle. CDR1 and CDR2 (germline): KGHDR, SFDVKD. In DNA form, the CDR3 reads TGTGCCACCAGTGATCCCCGGCACCGCACAGATACGCAGTATTTT. This codes for CATSDPRHRTDTQYF.

Turning to this clonotype: A much larger clone differs from this one at a single base, so this may be a read error. The chain is built from TRBV2 and TRBJ2-5; tentative D call: TRBD2 (5 bases). Germline CDR1 SNHLY, CDR2 FYNNEI. The CDR3 is made up of 16 amino acids. CDR3 loop: CACSEGGGPYQETQYF. In DNA form, the CDR3 reads TGTGCCTGCAGTGAAGGAGGCGGGCCGTACCAAGAGACCCAGTACTTC.